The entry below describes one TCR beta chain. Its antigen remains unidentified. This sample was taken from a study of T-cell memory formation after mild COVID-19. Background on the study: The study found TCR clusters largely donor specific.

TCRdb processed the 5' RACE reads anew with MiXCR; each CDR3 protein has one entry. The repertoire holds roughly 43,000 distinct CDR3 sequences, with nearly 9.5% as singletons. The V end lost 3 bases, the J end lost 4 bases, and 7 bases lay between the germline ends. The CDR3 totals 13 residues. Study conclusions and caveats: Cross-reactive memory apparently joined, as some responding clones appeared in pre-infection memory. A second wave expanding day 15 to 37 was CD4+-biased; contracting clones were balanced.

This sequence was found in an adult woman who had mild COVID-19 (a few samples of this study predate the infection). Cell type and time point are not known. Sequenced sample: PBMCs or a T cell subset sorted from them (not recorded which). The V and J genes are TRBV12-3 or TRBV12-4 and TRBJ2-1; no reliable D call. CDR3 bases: TGTGCCAGCAGTTTGTCGAGGTACAATGAGCAGTTCTTC. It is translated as CASSLSRYNEQFF.